Each of the 30 T cell receptor beta chains below was sequenced from the same sample in a study of blood T cell repertoires in COVID-19. TCRdb keeps only in-frame clones here, not all; method: immunoSEQ multiplex PCR. The sample holds 130,000 or so clones, around 89% seen once. The sequenced sample was peripheral blood. Receptors were obtained from a man aged 50 or older with active or convalescent COVID-19.

V gene TRBV5-1 combines with J gene TRBJ1-2; 7 nucleotides align to TRBD1. With V trimmed by 3 bases and J by 6 bases, 11 bases remained unmatched. The V gene's germline CDR1 is SGHRS and CDR2 YFSETQ. This CDR3 contains 15 residues. Written as DNA, the CDR3 is TGCGCCAGCAGCTCCGCGACAGGGTCATTGGATGGCTACACCTTC. Translated, it gives CASSSATGSLDGYTF.

The rearrangement joins TRBV29-1 to TRBJ2-2, with 11 bases fitting TRBD2. The germline gives CDR1 SQVTM, CDR2 ANQGSEA. This CDR3 has 14 residues. V trimming: 7 bases; J trimming: 4 bases; junction bases outside the gene matches: 5. The CDR3 nucleotides are TGCAGCGGGGCTAGCGGGAGGACCACCGGGGAGCTGTTTTTT. Its protein is CSGASGRTTGELFF.

The chain is built from TRBV5-5 and TRBJ1-5; 10 bases are shared with TRBD1. Germline V gives CDR1 SGHKS, CDR2 YYEKEE (reference sequence). V was pared by 5 bases and J by 3 bases, with 5 bases of the junction left unmatched. This CDR3 contains 15 residues. The CDR3 sequence is CASSWDRGTNQPQHF. DNA of the CDR3: TGTGCCAGCAGTTGGGACAGGGGTACCAATCAGCCCCAGCATTTT.

The CDR3 region is CASSPQAGYNEQFF. In DNA, the CDR3 is TGTGCCAGTAGCCCTCAAGCGGGATACAATGAGCAGTTCTTC. The rearrangement joins TRBV19 to TRBJ2-1; 7 nucleotides match TRBD2. The junction had 6 bases not matched to a gene; V was cut back by 6 bases and J by 4 bases. CDR3 length: 14 residues. Germline CDR1 reads LNHDA; CDR2 reads SQIVND (reference sequence). The full variable domain, rest sourced from reference TRBV19 and TRBJ2-1, is DGGITQSPKYLFRKEGQNVTLSCEQNLNHDAMYWYRQDPGQGLRLIYYSQIVNDFQKGDIAEGYSVSREKKESFPLTVTSAQKNPTAFYLCASSPQAGYNEQFFGPGTRLTVL.

The J gene is TRBJ1-2, the V gene TRBV19; the match to TRBD1 covers 10 bases. V was pared by 3 bases and J by 3 bases, with 1 base of the junction left unmatched. The CDR3 totals 14 residues. Germline V lookup: CDR1 LNHDA, CDR2 SQIVND (reference sequence). In DNA form, the CDR3 reads TGTGCCAGTAGTATCGGGACAGGGGACTATGGCTACACCTTC. This codes for CASSIGTGDYGYTF. Using reference TRBV19 and TRBJ1-2 for the parts outside the CDR3, the full variable domain is DGGITQSPKYLFRKEGQNVTLSCEQNLNHDAMYWYRQDPGQGLRLIYYSQIVNDFQKGDIAEGYSVSREKKESFPLTVTSAQKNPTAFYLCASSIGTGDYGYTFGSGTRLTVV.

This CDR3 reads CASMGGAGGELFF. DNA of the CDR3: TGTGCCAGCATGGGGGGAGCCGGCGGGGAGCTGTTTTTT. The chain recombines TRBV2 with TRBJ2-2; perhaps TRBD2 as D (6 bases). Per germline, CDR1 SNHLY and CDR2 FYNNEI. V was shortened by 7 bases and J by 7 bases, with 13 bases between the two germline ends. The CDR3 covers 13 residues.

V is TRBV18 and J is TRBJ2-7, with 7 nucleotides matching TRBD1. The J segment lost 3 bases and the V segment lost 1 base, leaving 12 bases of the junction unmatched. CDR1 and CDR2 from the germline V gene are KGHSH and LQKENI. The CDR3 has 17 residues. In nucleotides, the CDR3 is TGTGCCAGCTCACCACTTGGGCAGACAGGGCGATACTACGAGCAGTACTTC. This sequence encodes CASSPLGQTGRYYEQYF.

The rearrangement links TRBV3-1 (or the pseudogene TRBV3-2) to TRBJ1-2; possibly TRBD1 for D (5 bases). The V gene's germline CDR1 is LGHDT and CDR2 YNNKEL (reference sequence). The CDR3 covers 14 residues. V dropped 0 bases and J dropped 3 bases, with 8 bases sitting between them. The DNA of the CDR3 is TGTGCCAGCAGCCAAGATCAGGGCTACTATGGCTACACCTTC. Encoded protein: CASSQDQGYYGYTF.

The chain has TRBV28 and TRBJ2-7; tentative D call: TRBD1 (6 bases). Deletions cut 6 bases from V and 2 bases from J, with 14 bases between. Germline V lookup: CDR1 MDHEN, CDR2 SYDVKM. The CDR3 is 14 residues long. The CDR3 nucleotides are TGTGCCAGCAGCGGCCCGGGACACACCTACGAGCAGTACTTC. It yields the protein CASSGPGHTYEQYF.

CDR3 region: CASSQDSRGIYEQYF. The CDR3 DNA reads as TGCGCCAGCAGCCAAGATTCCAGGGGTATCTACGAGCAGTACTTC. The J gene is TRBJ2-7, the V gene TRBV4-3, with D perhaps TRBD1 (6 bases). This CDR3 region has 15 residues. Germline CDR1 and CDR2: LGHNA and YSLEER. V was clipped by 0 bases and J by 3 bases, with 12 bases between them.

The V and J genes are TRBV18 and TRBJ2-7; TRBD2 agrees at 16 bases. Germline V CDR1 and CDR2: KGHSH, LQKENI. The CDR3 runs to 19 residues. Trimming took 3 bases from V and 5 from J; bases not matched to a gene: 13. The DNA for the CDR3 is TGTGCCAGCTCACCGCGACCGGGACTAGCGGGAGGGGTATCGGACGAGCAGTACTTC. It specifies CASSPRPGLAGGVSDEQYF.

CDR3 sequence reads: CASSQSPRVDTEAFF. In DNA form, the CDR3 reads TGCGCCAGCAGTCAATCCCCCAGGGTTGACACTGAAGCTTTCTTT. The chain employs TRBV23-1 and TRBJ1-1, with a tentative D call TRBD1 (5 bases). TRBV23-1 is flagged as an ORF with uncertain function. The CDR3 is made up of 15 amino acids. The germline V and J ends were trimmed by 0 bases and 3 bases, with 11 bases remaining between them.

V and J are TRBV5-1 and TRBJ1-1; 8 nucleotides align to TRBD1. With 5 bases clipped from V and 0 bases from J, the junction kept 9 bases outside the gene matches. Germline CDR1 SGHRS, CDR2 YFSETQ. The CDR3 has 16 residues. CDR3 nucleotides: TGCGCCAGCAGTACGGGACAGGCGAAGTTGAACACTGAAGCTTTCTTT. Protein: CASSTGQAKLNTEAFF.

The CDR3 region is CASSLDRPDHYEQFF. In nucleotides, the CDR3 is TGTGCCAGCAGTTTAGACAGGCCGGACCACTATGAGCAGTTCTTC. The chain is built from TRBV28 and TRBJ2-1; D perhaps matches TRBD1 (6 bases). CDR1 is MDHEN and CDR2 is SYDVKM in the germline V gene. Trimming took off 2 bases at V and 8 bases at J, with 16 bases between the two ends. The CDR3 runs to 15 residues.

This sequence joins TRBV12-3 or TRBV12-4 and TRBJ2-2; D unresolved. The CDR3 sequence is 13 residues long. With 5 bases removed from V and 6 bases from J, the gap between germline ends came to 10 bases. The CDR3 DNA is TGTGCCAGCAGTCTGTCAGGTCCCGGGGAGCTGTTTTTT. Protein product: CASSLSGPGELFF.

The chain carries TRBV5-6 and TRBJ2-7; tentatively, D is TRBD1 (7 bases). Germline-derived CDR1 and CDR2 are SGHDT and YYEEEE. The CDR3 loop spans 15 amino acids. Trimming pared 4 bases from V and 0 bases from J, leaving 14 bases between. The CDR3 region is CASSAAGGSSYEQYF. CDR3 nucleotide sequence: TGTGCCAGCAGCGCCGCAGGGGGGAGCTCCTACGAGCAGTACTTC.

The chain carries TRBV27 and TRBJ2-1, with 8 bases that match TRBD2. CDR3 length: 18 amino acids. Unmatched junction bases numbered 12, after V lost 5 bases and J lost 0 bases. CDR1 MNHEY and CDR2 SMNVEV come from the germline V gene (reference sequence). CDR3 amino acids: CASSPRLGGRSSYNEQFF. The CDR3 nucleotides are TGTGCCAGCAGTCCCAGACTGGGCGGGAGGAGCTCCTACAATGAGCAGTTCTTC.

As concerns this clone: A read error may produce the germline difference seen at one junction end. V gene TRBV9 combines with J gene TRBJ2-7; 7 bases are shared with TRBD1. The CDR3 contains 15 residues. In germline, CDR1 is SGDLS, CDR2 YYNGEE. CDR3 DNA: TGTGCCGGCAGCGTAGCTGAGGGACAGTACTACGAGCAGTACTTC. This codes for CAGSVAEGQYYEQYF.

The chain recombines TRBV24-1 with TRBJ1-2, with TRBD1 matching 7 bases. Germline V gene data show CDR1 as KGHDR and CDR2 as SFDVKD. Trimming cost V 8 bases and J 6 bases; bases outside gene matches: 8. This CDR3 comprises 13 residues. CDR3 protein: CATTGTGVDGYTF. The CDR3 bases are TGTGCCACCACCGGTACAGGGGTCGATGGCTACACCTTC.

The gene calls are TRBV5-1 and TRBJ2-7; 9 bases match TRBD2. The CDR3 spans 14 residues. After removal of 4 bases from V and 6 bases from J, the junction contained 8 bases not matched to a gene. CDR1 and CDR2 (germline): SGHRS, YFSETQ. In DNA, the CDR3 is TGCGCCAGCAGCGTCGCCCGAGCGGGAGGCGAGCAGTACTTC. This encodes CASSVARAGGEQYF.

The CDR3 nucleotides read TGCGCCAGCAGCTTTACAGGGGACACAGATACGCAGTATTTT. It is translated as CASSFTGDTDTQYF. V and J are TRBV5-1 and TRBJ2-3; 7 bases fit TRBD1. Looked up from germline, CDR1 is SGHRS and CDR2 is YFSETQ. The ends lost 2 bases at V and 2 bases at J; junction bases unmatched: 2. The CDR3 has 14 amino acids.

CDR3 sequence (DNA): TGTGCCAGCTCACCACCCACAGGGGGCAAATCGGACGAGCAGTACTTC. Protein sequence: CASSPPTGGKSDEQYF. The chain couples TRBV18 to TRBJ2-7; 9 bases fit TRBD1. The ends lost 0 bases at V and 5 bases at J; junction bases unmatched: 8. The germline V gene has CDR1 KGHSH and CDR2 LQKENI. The CDR3 is 16 residues long.

The V and J genes are TRBV25-1 and TRBJ1-2; 7 positions agree with TRBD1. Trimming at V came to 1 base and at J to 6 bases, leaving 8 bases not matched to a gene. Germline CDR1 is MGHDK and CDR2 is SYGVNS. The CDR3 loop spans 15 amino acids. CDR3 sequence: CASSEFGTGENGYTF. CDR3 in DNA: TGTGCCAGCAGTGAATTTGGTACAGGGGAAAATGGCTACACCTTC.

The chain carries TRBV19 and TRBJ2-6; TRBD1 matches 8 bases. The germline V gene has CDR1 LNHDA and CDR2 SQIVND (reference sequence). The CDR3 is made up of 17 amino acids. Germline trimming cut 3 bases from V and 0 bases from J; bases unmatched to any gene: 4. This CDR3 reads CASSMGQDSSGANVLTF. In DNA form, the CDR3 reads TGTGCCAGTAGTATGGGACAGGACAGCTCTGGGGCCAACGTCCTGACTTTC.

The chain couples TRBV28 to TRBJ1-4; D unresolved. Between the trimmed V and J ends, which lost 2 bases and 3 bases, there was a span of 10 bases. The CDR3 consists of 15 residues. CDR1 MDHEN and CDR2 SYDVKM come from the germline V gene. In DNA form, the CDR3 reads TGTGCCAGCAGTTTAGGCGGGCTGGCTAATGAAAAACTGTTTTTT. Amino acid sequence: CASSLGGLANEKLFF.

Comment on this clone: One end of the junction is discordant with germline, which a read error may explain. The chain has TRBV6-1 and TRBJ2-5, with 11 bases lining up with TRBD2. CDR3 length equals 17 residues. The germline V gene has CDR1 MNHNS and CDR2 SASEGT. The CDR3 nucleotides are TGTGCCAGCAGCGAAGCAATACTAGCGGGAGTCCAAGAGACCCAGTACTTC. Encoded protein: CASSEAILAGVQETQYF.

J is TRBJ2-5 and V is TRBV6-1, with 12 bases that match TRBD2. In germline, CDR1 is MNHNS, CDR2 SASEGT. The CDR3 consists of 17 residues. The V segment lost 1 base and the J segment 5 bases; nucleotides outside the gene matches: 8. CDR3 in amino acids: CASSEGLAGGPWETQYF. CDR3 coding DNA: TGTGCCAGCAGTGAAGGGCTAGCGGGAGGGCCGTGGGAGACCCAGTACTTC.

This sequence joins TRBV5-1 and TRBJ1-3, with a tentative D call TRBD1 (6 bases). Germline-derived CDR1 and CDR2 are SGHRS and YFSETQ. Trimming took off 0 bases at V and 7 bases at J, with 11 bases between the two ends. The CDR3 runs 14 residues. In DNA form, the CDR3 reads TGCGCCAGCAGCTTGGAACAGCAGGGGAACACCATATATTTT. It is translated as CASSLEQQGNTIYF. Drawing the rest from reference TRBV5-1 and TRBJ1-3, the complete variable domain is KAGVTQTPRYLIKTRGQQVTLSCSPISGHRSVSWYQQTPGQGLQFLFEYFSETQRNKGNFPGRFSGRQFSNSRSEMNVSTLELGDSALYLCASSLEQQGNTIYFGEGSWLTVV.

The rearrangement joins TRBV24-1 to TRBJ1-4; maybe TRBD1 (5 bases). V lost 6 bases to trimming and J lost 7 bases, with 14 bases between them. Germline V gene data show CDR1 as KGHDR and CDR2 as SFDVKD. There are 14 residues in the CDR3. This CDR3 reads CATSRGIDGEKLFF. CDR3 nucleotide sequence: TGTGCCACCAGTCGGGGGATCGACGGTGAAAAACTGTTTTTT.

The chain joins TRBV10-3 to TRBJ1-2, with D unclear. Between the trimmed V and J ends, which lost 4 bases and 8 bases, there was a span of 17 bases. There are 14 residues in the CDR3. Germline V gene data show CDR1 as ENHRY and CDR2 as SYGVKD. CDR3 loop: CAISVTTRREGYTF. CDR3 in DNA: TGTGCCATCAGTGTCACTACCCGAAGAGAGGGCTACACCTTC.